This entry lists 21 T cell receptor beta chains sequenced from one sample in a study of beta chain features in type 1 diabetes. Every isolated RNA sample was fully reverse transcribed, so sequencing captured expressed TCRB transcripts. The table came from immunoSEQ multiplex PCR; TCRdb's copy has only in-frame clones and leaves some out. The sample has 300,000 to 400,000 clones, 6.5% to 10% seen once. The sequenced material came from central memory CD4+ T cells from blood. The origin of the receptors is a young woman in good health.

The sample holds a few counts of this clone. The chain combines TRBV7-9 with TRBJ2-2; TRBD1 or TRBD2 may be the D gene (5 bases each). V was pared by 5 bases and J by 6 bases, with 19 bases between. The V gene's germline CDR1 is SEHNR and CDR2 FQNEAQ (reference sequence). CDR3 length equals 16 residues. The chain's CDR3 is CASSPVGDASAGELFF. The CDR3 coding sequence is TGTGCCAGCAGCCCCGTCGGGGACGCGAGCGCCGGGGAGCTGTTTTTT.

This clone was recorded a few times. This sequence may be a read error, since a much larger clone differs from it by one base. This CDR3 reads CASSLHYEQYF. CDR3 in DNA: TGTGCCAGCAGTTTACATTACGAGCAGTACTTC. This sequence joins TRBV28 and TRBJ2-5; D unclear. The end of the DNA aligns better with TRBJ2-7, so the J call may be wrong. Germline V gives CDR1 MDHEN, CDR2 SYDVKM. CDR3 size: 11 residues.

CDR3 region: CASSKEDTGELFF. Written as DNA, the CDR3 is TGTGCCAGCAGCAAAGAGGACACCGGGGAGCTGTTTTTT. This sequence joins TRBV21-1 and TRBJ2-2. TRBV21-1 is a pseudogene segment. The CDR3 has 13 residues.

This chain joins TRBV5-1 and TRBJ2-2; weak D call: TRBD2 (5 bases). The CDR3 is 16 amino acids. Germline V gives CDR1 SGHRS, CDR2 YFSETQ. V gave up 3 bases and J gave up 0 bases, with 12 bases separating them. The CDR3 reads CASSSARGANTGELFF. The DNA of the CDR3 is TGCGCCAGCAGCTCCGCCCGGGGAGCGAACACCGGGGAGCTGTTTTTT.

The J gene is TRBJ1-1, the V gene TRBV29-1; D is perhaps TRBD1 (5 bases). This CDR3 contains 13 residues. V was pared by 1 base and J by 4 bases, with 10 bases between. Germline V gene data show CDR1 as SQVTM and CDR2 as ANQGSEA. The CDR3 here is CSVEGQFGTEAFF. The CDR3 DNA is TGCAGCGTTGAAGGACAGTTCGGCACTGAAGCTTTCTTT.

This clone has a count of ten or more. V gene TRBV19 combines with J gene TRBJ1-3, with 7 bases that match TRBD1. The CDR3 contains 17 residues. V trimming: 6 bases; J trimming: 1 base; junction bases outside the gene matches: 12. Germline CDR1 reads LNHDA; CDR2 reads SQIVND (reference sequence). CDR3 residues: CASRMATGVLSGNTIYF. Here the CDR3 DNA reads TGTGCCAGTAGGATGGCAACAGGGGTACTATCTGGAAACACCATATATTTT.

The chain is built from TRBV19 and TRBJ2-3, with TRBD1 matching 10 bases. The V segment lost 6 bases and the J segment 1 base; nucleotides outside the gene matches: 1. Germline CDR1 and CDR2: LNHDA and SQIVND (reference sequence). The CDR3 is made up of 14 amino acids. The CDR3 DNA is TGTGCCAGTAGCGGGACAGGGGGCACAGATACGCAGTATTTT. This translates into CASSGTGGTDTQYF.

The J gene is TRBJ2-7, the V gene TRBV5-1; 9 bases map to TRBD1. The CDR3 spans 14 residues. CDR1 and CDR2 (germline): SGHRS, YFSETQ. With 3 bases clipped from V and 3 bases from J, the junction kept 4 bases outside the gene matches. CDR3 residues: CASSSQGADYEQYF. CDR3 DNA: TGCGCCAGCAGCTCACAGGGGGCGGACTACGAGCAGTACTTC.

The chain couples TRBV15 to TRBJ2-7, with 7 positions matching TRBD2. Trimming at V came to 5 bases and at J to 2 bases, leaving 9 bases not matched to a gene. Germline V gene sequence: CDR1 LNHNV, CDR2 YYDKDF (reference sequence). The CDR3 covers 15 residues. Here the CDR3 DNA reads TGTGCCACCAGCCGAGGGACTACTCCAACCTACGAGCAGTACTTC. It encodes CATSRGTTPTYEQYF.

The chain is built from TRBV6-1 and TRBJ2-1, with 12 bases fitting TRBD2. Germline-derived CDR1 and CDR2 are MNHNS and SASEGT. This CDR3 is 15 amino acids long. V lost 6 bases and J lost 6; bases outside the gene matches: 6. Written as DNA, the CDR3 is TGTGCCAGCAGCGCTACTAGCGGGAGGTCCAATGAGCAGTTCTTC. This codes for CASSATSGRSNEQFF.

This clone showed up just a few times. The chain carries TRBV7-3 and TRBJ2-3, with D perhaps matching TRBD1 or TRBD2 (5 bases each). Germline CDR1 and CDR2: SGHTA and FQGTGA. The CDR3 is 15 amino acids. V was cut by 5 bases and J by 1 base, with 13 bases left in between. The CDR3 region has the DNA TGTGCCAGCAGCCCTAGGGGTAGCGGCACAGATACGCAGTATTTT. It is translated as CASSPRGSGTDTQYF.

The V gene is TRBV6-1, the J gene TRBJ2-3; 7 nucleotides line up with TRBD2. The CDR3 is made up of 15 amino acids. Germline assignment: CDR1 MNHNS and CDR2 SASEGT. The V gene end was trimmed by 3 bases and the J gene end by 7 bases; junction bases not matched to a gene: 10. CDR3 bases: TGTGCCAGCAGTGAGGCCGGGACTACCCGAAATACGCAGTATTTT. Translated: CASSEAGTTRNTQYF.

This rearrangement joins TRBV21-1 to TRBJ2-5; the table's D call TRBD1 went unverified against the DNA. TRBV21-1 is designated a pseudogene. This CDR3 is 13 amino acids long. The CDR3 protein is CASSNDRIETQYF. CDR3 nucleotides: TGTGCCAGCAGCAACGACAGGATAGAGACCCAGTACTTC.

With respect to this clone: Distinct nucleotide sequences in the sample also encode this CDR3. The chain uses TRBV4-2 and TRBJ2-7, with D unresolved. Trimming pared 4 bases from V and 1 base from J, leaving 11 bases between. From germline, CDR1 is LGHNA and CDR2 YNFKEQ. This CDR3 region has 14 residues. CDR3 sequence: CASSPETPSYEQYF. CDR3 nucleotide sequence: TGTGCCAGCAGCCCAGAGACTCCTTCCTACGAGCAGTACTTC.

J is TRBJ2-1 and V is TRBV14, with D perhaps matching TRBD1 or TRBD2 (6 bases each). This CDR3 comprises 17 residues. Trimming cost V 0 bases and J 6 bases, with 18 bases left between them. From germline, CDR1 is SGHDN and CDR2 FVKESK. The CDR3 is CASSQEAKGGSTNEQFF. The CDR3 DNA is TGTGCCAGCAGCCAAGAAGCGAAGGGGGGATCGACCAATGAGCAGTTCTTC.

The CDR3, as DNA: TGTGCCAGCAGTGAAGGGGCATACACCGGGGAGCTGTTTTTT. As protein: CASSEGAYTGELFF. The V gene is TRBV6-1, the J gene TRBJ2-2; D is undetermined. This CDR3 is built from 14 residues. CDR1 and CDR2 from the germline V gene are MNHNS and SASEGT. Trimming removed 1 base from V and 3 bases from J, with 6 bases in between.

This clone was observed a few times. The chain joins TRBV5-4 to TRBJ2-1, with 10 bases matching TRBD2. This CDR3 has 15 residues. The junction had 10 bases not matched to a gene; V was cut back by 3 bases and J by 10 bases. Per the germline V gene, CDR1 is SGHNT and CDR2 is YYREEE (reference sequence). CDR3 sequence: CASSYQSGRAIEQFF. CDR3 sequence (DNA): TGTGCCAGCAGCTACCAAAGCGGGAGGGCTATAGAGCAGTTCTTC. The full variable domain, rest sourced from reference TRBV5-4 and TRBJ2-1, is ETGVTQSPTHLIKTRGQQVTLRCSSQSGHNTVSWYQQALGQGPQFIFQYYREEENGRGNFPPRFSGLQFPNYSSELNVNALELDDSALYLCASSYQSGRAIEQFFGPGTRLTVL.

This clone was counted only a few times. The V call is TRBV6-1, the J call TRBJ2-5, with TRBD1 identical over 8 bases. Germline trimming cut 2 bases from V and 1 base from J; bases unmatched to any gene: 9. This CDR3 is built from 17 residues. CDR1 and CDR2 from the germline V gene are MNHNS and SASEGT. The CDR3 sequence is CASSELKGRGRQETQYF. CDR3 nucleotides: TGTGCCAGCAGTGAACTAAAGGGCAGGGGGCGCCAAGAGACCCAGTACTTC.

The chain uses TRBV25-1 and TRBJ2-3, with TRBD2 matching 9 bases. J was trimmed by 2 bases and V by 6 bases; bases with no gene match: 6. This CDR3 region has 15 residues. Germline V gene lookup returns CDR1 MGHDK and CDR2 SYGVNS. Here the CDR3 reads CASRGAGGPTDTQYF. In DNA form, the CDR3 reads TGTGCCAGCAGGGGTGCGGGAGGGCCCACAGATACGCAGTATTTT.

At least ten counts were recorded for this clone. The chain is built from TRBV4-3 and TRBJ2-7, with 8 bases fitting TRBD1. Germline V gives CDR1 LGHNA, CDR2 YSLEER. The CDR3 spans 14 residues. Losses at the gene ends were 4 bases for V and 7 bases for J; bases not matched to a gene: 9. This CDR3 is CASSRGQGTWEQYF. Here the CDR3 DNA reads TGCGCCAGCAGCCGTGGACAGGGTACATGGGAGCAGTACTTC.

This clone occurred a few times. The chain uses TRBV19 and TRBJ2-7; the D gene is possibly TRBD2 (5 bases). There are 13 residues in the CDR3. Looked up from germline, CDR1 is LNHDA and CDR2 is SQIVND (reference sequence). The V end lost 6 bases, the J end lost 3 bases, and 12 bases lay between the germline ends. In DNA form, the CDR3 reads TGTGCCAGTAGCGATCGACGGGGCTACGAGCAGTACTTC. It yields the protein CASSDRRGYEQYF.